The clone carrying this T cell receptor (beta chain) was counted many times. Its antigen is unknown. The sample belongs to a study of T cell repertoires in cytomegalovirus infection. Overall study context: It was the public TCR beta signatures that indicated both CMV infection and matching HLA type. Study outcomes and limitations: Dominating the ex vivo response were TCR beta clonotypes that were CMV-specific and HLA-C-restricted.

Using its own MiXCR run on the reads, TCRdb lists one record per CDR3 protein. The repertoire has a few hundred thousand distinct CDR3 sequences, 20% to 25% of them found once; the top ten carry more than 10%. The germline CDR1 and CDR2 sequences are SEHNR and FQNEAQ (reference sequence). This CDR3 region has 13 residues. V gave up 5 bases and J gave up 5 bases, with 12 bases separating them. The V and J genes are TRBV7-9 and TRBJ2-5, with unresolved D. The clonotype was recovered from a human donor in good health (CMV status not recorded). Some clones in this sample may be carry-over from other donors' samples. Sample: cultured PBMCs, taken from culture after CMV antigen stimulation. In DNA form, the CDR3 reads TGTGCCAGCAGCCTTGGTGAGATGGAGACCCAGTACTTC. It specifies CASSLGEMETQYF.